A selection of T cell receptor beta chains follows, all from one sample in a study of Ad26.COV2.S vaccination and SARS-CoV-2 variants. TCRdb keeps only in-frame clones here, not all; method: immunoSEQ multiplex PCR. The sample lists about 350,000 clones, 70% to 90% occurring once. Specimen: peripheral blood, collected in a trial of Ad26.COV2.S vaccine versus placebo. The receptor source for this set is a person between 18 and 59 years old who received the Ad26.COV2.S COVID-19 vaccine or a placebo. The CDR3 runs from the conserved cysteine through the conserved F or W. The D gene is left open where the match is weak. Only some rows state a clone size, as once, few, many or a class for expanded clones.

NA	TRBV20-1	15	TRBD1	TRBJ2-5	TGCAGTGCTAGTGATATTGGGACAGGGATAGAGACCCAGTACTTC	CSASDIGTGIETQYF
once	TRBV19	16	NA	TRBJ2-1	TGTGCCAGTAGTATCTTGGCCGAAGCGGTCTACAATGAGCAGTTCTTC	CASSILAEAVYNEQFF
once	TRBV9	12	NA	TRBJ2-5	TGTGCCAGCAGCCCACCCCGTGGGACCCAGTACTTC	CASSPPRGTQYF
NA	TRBV25-1	13	NA	TRBJ1-2	TGTGCCAGCAGCGAGGTGGGTGACTATGGCTACACCTTC	CASSEVGDYGYTF
NA	TRBV27	16	TRBD2	TRBJ2-1	TGTGCCAGCAGTCCCAAGCGGGGCTACTCCTACAATGAGCAGTTCTTC	CASSPKRGYSYNEQFF
NA	TRBV11-2	14	TRBD2	TRBJ2-5	TGTGCCAGCAGCATCATAGCGGGACTGGAGACCCAGTACTTC	CASSIIAGLETQYF
NA	TRBV3-1/TRBV3-2	17	TRBD1	TRBJ1-4	TGTGCCAGCAGCCAACCGGGACAGGGTATTACTAATGAAAAACTGTTTTTT	CASSQPGQGITNEKLFF
NA	TRBV2	15	TRBD1	TRBJ2-2	TGTGCCAGCAGTGAACTCCGACAGGGAAGCGGGGAGCTGTTTTTT	CASSELRQGSGELFF
NA	TRBV13	17	TRBD2	TRBJ2-1	TGTGCCAGCAGCCGACCGACTAGCGGGAGGGTCTACAATGAGCAGTTCTTC	CASSRPTSGRVYNEQFF
few	TRBV3-1/TRBV3-2	14	NA	TRBJ2-7	TGTGCCAGCAGCCAAGGGCTAGCTTACTACGAGCAGTACTTC	CASSQGLAYYEQYF
once	TRBV19	16	NA	TRBJ1-5	TGTGCCAGTAGTATCTCCCGACAGCCTAGCAATCAGCCCCAGCATTTT	CASSISRQPSNQPQHF
few	TRBV11-2	18	TRBD2	TRBJ2-4	TGTGCCAGCAGCTCCCTCCGAGCGGGGGCCCTACCCAAAAACATTCAGTACTTC	CASSSLRAGALPKNIQYF
NA	TRBV5-4	15	TRBD2	TRBJ2-5	TGTGCCAGCAGCTTTAGCGGGGGGCCCCAAGAGACCCAGTACTTC	CASSFSGGPQETQYF
many	TRBV3-1/TRBV3-2	17	TRBD2	TRBJ2-5	TGTGCCAGCAGCCAAGGGTTAGCGGGGGGGCCGAGTGAGACCCAGTACTTC	CASSQGLAGGPSETQYF
few	TRBV5-6	19	NA	TRBJ2-2	TGTGCCAGCCCCTCAGTAGAGCAGGGGAAAATGCGGGGGACCGGGGAGCTGTTTTTT	CASPSVEQGKMRGTGELFF
once	TRBV6-4	15	NA	TRBJ2-5	TGTGCCAGCAGTGCCTCATGGGGGGATGGAGAGACCCAGTACTTC	CASSASWGDGETQYF
NA	TRBV30	13	NA	TRBJ2-7	TGTGCCTGGAGTCGGGATTCCCCCCACGAGCAGTACTTC	CAWSRDSPHEQYF
NA	TRBV7-2	16	TRBD2	TRBJ2-3	TGTGCCAGCAGCTCGTTGACTAGCGGGGGAACAGATACGCAGTATTTT	CASSSLTSGGTDTQYF
NA	TRBV28	13	NA	TRBJ1-1	TGTGCCAGCAGTTCCCCAGGGGAAACTGAAGCTTTCTTT	CASSSPGETEAFF
once	TRBV9	23	TRBD1	TRBJ1-6	TGTGCCAGCAGCGTAGGACTCTTTATGGGACAGGGGACGATGAGCTCCTATAATTCACCCCTCCACTTT	CASSVGLFMGQGTMSSYNSPLHF